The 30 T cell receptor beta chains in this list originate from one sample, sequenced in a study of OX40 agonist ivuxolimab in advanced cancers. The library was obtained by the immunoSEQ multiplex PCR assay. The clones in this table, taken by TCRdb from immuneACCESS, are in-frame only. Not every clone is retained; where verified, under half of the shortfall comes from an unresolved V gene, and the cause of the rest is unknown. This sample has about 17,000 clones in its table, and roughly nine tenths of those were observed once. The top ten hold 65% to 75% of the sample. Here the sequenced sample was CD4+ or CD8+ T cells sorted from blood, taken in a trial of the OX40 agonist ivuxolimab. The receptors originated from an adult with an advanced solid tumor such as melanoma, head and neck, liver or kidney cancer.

The CDR3 sequence is CASSQEKIFQDSWETQYF. CDR3 in DNA: TGCGCCAGCAGCCAAGAGAAAATCTTTCAGGATTCCTGGGAGACCCAGTACTTC. The chain employs TRBV4-3 and TRBJ2-5, with unresolved D. The CDR3 has 18 residues. The germline V and J ends were trimmed by 0 bases and 5 bases, with 22 bases remaining between them. Germline loops: CDR1 LGHNA, CDR2 YSLEER.

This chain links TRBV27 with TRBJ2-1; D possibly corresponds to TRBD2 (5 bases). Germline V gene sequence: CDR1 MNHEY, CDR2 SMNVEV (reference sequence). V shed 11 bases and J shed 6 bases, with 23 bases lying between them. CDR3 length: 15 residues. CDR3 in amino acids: CAVHTGITPGNEQFF. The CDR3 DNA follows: TGTGCCGTTCATACCGGGATCACGCCAGGCAATGAGCAGTTCTTC.

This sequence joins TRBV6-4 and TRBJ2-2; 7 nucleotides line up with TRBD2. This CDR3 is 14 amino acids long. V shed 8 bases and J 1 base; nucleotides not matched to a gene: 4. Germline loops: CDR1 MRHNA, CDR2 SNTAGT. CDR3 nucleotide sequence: TGTGCCAGCGCCGCGGGAGTGAACACCGGGGAGCTGTTTTTT. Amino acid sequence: CASAAGVNTGELFF.

CDR3 DNA: TGTGCCAGCAGCCAAGATCTGACAGCTAACTATGGCTACACCTTC. Protein sequence: CASSQDLTANYGYTF. The gene calls are TRBV14 and TRBJ1-2; D possibly corresponds to TRBD1 (5 bases). This CDR3 comprises 15 residues. Between the trimmed V and J ends, which lost 0 bases and 0 bases, there was a span of 8 bases. Germline assignment: CDR1 SGHDN and CDR2 FVKESK.

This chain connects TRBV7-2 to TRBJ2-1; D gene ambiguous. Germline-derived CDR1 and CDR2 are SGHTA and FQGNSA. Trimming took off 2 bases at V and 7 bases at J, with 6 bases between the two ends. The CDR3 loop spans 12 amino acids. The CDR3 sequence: CASSLQGNEQFF. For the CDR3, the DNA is TGTGCCAGCAGCTTACAAGGGAATGAGCAGTTCTTC.

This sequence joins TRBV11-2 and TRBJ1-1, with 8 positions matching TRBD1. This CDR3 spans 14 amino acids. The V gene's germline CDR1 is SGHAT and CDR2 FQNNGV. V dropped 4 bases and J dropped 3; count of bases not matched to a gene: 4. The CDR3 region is CASSWTTGDTEAFF. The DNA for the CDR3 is TGTGCCAGCAGCTGGACGACAGGGGACACTGAAGCTTTCTTT.

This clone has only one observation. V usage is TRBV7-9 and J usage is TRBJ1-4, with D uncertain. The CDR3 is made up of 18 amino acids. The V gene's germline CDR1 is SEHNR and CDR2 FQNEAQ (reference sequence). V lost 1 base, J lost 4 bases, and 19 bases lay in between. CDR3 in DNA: TGTGCCAGCAGCTTAGAGGAGCAGAACCTTCTTTTTAATGAAAAACTGTTTTTT. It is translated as CASSLEEQNLLFNEKLFF.

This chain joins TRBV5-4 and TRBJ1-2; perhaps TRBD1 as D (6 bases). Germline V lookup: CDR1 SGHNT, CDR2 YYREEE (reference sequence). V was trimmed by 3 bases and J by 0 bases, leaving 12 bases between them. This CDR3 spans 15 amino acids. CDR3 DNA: TGTGCCAGCAGCTCCGGGGACACCCCTAACTATGGCTACACCTTC. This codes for CASSSGDTPNYGYTF. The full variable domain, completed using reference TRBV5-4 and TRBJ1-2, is ETGVTQSPTHLIKTRGQQVTLRCSSQSGHNTVSWYQQALGQGPQFIFQYYREEENGRGNFPPRFSGLQFPNYSSELNVNALELDDSALYLCASSSGDTPNYGYTFGSGTRLTVV.

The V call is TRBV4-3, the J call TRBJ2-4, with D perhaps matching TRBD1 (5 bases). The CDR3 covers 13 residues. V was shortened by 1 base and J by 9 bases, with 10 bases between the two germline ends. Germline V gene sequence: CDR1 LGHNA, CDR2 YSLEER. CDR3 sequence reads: CASSQVPGRIQYF. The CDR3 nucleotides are TGCGCCAGCAGCCAAGTCCCAGGGCGCATTCAGTACTTC.

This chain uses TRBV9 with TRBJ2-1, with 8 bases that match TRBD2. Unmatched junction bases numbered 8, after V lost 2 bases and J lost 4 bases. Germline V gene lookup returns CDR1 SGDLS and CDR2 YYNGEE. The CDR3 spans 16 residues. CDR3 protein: CASSVVAGGRYNEQFF. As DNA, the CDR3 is TGTGCCAGCAGCGTTGTGGCGGGAGGAAGATACAATGAGCAGTTCTTC.

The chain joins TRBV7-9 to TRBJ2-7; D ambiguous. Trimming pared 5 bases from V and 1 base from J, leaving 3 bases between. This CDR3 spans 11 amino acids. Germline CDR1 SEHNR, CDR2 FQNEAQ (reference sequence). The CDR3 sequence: CASSPSYEQYF. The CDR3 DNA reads TGTGCCAGCAGCCCGTCCTACGAGCAGTACTTC. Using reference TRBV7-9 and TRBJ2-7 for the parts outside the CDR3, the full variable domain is DTGVSQNPRHKITKRGQNVTFRCDPISEHNRLYWYRQTLGQGPEFLTYFQNEAQLEKSRLLSDRFSAERPKGSFSTLEIQRTEQGDSAMYLCASSPSYEQYFGPGTRLTVT.

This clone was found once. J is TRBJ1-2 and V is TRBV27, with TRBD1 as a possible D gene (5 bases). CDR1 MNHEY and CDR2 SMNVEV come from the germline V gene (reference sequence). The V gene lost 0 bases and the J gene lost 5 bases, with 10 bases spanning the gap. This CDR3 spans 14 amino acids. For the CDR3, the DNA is TGTGCCAGCAGTTTATCAGGGGAGTGGTATGGCTACACCTTC. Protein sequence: CASSLSGEWYGYTF.

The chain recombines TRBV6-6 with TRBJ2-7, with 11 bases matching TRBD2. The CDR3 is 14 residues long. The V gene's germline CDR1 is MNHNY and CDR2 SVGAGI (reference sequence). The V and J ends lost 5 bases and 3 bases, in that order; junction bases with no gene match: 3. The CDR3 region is CASSAGTSGYEQYF. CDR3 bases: TGTGCCAGCAGTGCCGGGACTAGCGGCTACGAGCAGTACTTC.

The CDR3 sequence: CASRFGVELFF. The DNA of the CDR3 is TGTGCCAGTCGATTCGGGGTGGAGCTGTTTTTT. The rearrangement links TRBV19 to TRBJ2-2; D is perhaps TRBD2 (5 bases). Germline loops: CDR1 LNHDA, CDR2 SQIVND (reference sequence). Trimming took off 8 bases at V and 10 bases at J, with 11 bases between the two ends. This CDR3 spans 11 amino acids.

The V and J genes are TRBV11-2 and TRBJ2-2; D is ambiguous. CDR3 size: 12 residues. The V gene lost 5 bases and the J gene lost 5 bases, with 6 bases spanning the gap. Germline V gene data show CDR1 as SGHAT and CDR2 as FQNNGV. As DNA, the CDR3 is TGTGCCAGCAGCGCGCAGACCGGGGAGCTGTTTTTT. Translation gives CASSAQTGELFF.

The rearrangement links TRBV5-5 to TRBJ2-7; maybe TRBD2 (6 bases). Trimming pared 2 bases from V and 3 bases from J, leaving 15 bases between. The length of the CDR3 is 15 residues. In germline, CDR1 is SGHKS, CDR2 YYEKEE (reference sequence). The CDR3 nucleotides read TGTGCCAGCAGCTTACCCTTTGCGGGAAACTACGAGCAGTACTTC. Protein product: CASSLPFAGNYEQYF.

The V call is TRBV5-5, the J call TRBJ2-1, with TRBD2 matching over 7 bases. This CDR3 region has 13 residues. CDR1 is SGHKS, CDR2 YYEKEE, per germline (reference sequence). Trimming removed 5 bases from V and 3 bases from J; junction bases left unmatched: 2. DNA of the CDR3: TGTGCCAGCAGGGCGGGAGTCTACAATGAGCAGTTCTTC. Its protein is CASRAGVYNEQFF.

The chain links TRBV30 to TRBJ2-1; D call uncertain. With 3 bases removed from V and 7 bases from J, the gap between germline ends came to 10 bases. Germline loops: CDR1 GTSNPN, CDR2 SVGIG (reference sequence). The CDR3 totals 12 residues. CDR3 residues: CAWRGNANEQFF. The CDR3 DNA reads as TGTGCCTGGAGAGGGAATGCGAATGAGCAGTTCTTC.

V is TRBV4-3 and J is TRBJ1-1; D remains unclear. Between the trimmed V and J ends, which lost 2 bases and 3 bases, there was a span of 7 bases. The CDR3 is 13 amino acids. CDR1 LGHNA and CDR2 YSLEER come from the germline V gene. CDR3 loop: CASSQPGDTEAFF. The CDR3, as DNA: TGCGCCAGCAGCCAACCCGGGGACACTGAAGCTTTCTTT.

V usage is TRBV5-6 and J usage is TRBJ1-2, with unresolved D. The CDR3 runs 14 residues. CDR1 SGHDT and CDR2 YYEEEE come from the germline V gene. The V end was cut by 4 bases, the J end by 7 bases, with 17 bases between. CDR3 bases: TGTGCCAGCAGCCGAATACTGGGTTATGCTGGCTACACCTTC. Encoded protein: CASSRILGYAGYTF.

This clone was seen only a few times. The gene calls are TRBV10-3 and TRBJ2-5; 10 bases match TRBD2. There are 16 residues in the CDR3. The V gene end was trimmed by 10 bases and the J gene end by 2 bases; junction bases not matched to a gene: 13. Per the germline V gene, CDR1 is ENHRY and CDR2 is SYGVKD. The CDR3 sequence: CASGLADLQGQETQYF. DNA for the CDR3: TGTGCCAGCGGACTAGCGGACCTTCAGGGGCAAGAGACCCAGTACTTC.

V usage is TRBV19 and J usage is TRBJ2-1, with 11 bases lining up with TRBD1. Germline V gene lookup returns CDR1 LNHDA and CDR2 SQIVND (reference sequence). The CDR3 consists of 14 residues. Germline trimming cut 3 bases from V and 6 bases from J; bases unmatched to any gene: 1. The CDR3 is CASSIGQGANEQFF. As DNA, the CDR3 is TGTGCCAGTAGTATTGGACAGGGGGCCAATGAGCAGTTCTTC.

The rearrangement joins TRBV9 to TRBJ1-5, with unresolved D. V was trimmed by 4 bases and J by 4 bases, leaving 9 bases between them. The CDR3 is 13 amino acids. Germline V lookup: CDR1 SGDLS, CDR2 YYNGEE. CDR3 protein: CASSPAPNQPQHF. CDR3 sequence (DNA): TGTGCCAGCAGCCCCGCACCTAATCAGCCCCAGCATTTT.

This CDR3 reads CASSQDRGGYRDTEAFF. Here the CDR3 DNA reads TGCGCCAGCAGCCAAGATCGCGGGGGTTATAGGGACACTGAAGCTTTCTTT. J is TRBJ1-1 and V is TRBV4-3; TRBD1 is a possible D gene (5 bases). This CDR3 is built from 17 residues. Trimming took 0 bases from V and 3 from J, leaving 17 bases between them. The V gene's germline CDR1 is LGHNA and CDR2 YSLEER.

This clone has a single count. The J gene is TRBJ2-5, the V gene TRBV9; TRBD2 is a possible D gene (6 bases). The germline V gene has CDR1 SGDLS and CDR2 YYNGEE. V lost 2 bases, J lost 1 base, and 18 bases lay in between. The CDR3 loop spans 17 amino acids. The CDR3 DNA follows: TGTGCCAGCAGCGTGGGGGAGGAGGGAATACTCCAAGAGACCCAGTACTTC. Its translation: CASSVGEEGILQETQYF.

The CDR3 DNA follows: TGTGCCTGGAGTAATCATCGGGGCATGGCGGGGACTGAAGCTTTCTTT. Amino acid sequence: CAWSNHRGMAGTEAFF. J is TRBJ1-1 and V is TRBV30; a possible D gene is TRBD1 (5 bases). There are 16 residues in the CDR3. The germline gives CDR1 GTSNPN, CDR2 SVGIG (reference sequence). V was clipped by 2 bases and J by 5 bases, with 21 bases between them.

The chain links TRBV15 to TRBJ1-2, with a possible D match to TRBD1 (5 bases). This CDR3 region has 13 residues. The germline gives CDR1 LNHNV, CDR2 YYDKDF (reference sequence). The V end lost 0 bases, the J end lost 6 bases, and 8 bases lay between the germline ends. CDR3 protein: CATSRDRGNGYTF. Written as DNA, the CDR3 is TGTGCCACCAGCAGAGATAGGGGCAATGGCTACACCTTC.

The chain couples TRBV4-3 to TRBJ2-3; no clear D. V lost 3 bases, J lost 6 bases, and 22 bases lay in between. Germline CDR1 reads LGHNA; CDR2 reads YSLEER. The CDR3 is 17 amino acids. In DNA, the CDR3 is TGCGCCAGCAGCCATTCGAGCCTGCCCCTTATGTACGATACGCAGTATTTT. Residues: CASSHSSLPLMYDTQYF.

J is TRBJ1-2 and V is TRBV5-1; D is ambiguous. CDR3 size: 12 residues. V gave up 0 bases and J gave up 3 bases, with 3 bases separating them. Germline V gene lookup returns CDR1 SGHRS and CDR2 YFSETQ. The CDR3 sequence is CASSLADYGYTF. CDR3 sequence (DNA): TGCGCCAGCAGCTTGGCCGACTATGGCTACACCTTC.

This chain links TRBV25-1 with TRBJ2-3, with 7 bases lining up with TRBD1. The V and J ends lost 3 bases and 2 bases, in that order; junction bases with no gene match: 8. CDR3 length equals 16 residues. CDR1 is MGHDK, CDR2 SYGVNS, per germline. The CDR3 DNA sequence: TGTGCCAGCAGTGACCGGGACAGAAGGTTCACAGATACGCAGTATTTT. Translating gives CASSDRDRRFTDTQYF.